This TCR beta chain was found in a study of blood T cell repertoires in COVID-19. Turning to the study itself: T cells, B-cell-depleted T cells, or PBMCs supplied cDNA or gDNA.

Sequencing used immunoSEQ multiplex PCR; TCRdb keeps in-frame clones, though not all of them. The sample yields tens of thousands of clones, roughly 89% seen once. Germline CDR1 reads SQVTM; CDR2 reads ANQGSEA. Germline trimming cut 7 bases from V and 4 bases from J; bases unmatched to any gene: 5. The CDR3 length is 12 residues. The receptor was isolated from a woman at least 80 years old with active or convalescent COVID-19. The sample taken for sequencing was peripheral blood. This chain connects TRBV29-1 to TRBJ1-1; 8 nucleotides line up with TRBD1. The chain's CDR3 is CSARDRPTEAFF. CDR3 coding DNA: TGCAGCGCCCGGGACAGGCCCACTGAAGCTTTCTTT.